A single sample is the source of the 4 T cell receptor beta chains below, sequenced in a study of cytomegalovirus exposure and HLA in healthy donors. Sequenced by immunoSEQ multiplex PCR; TCRdb stores in-frame clones only, minus some. The table has some 170,000 clones, 85% to 90% seen once. The sequenced sample consisted of PBMCs. The source is a woman in her twenties or thirties in good health and CMV-seronegative.

The chain is built from TRBV5-6 and TRBJ2-7; D is ambiguous. V was pared by 3 bases and J by 3 bases, with 16 bases between. Germline assignment: CDR1 SGHDT and CDR2 YYEEEE. This CDR3 is 15 amino acids long. CDR3 in amino acids: CASSSPGEYIYEQYF. The DNA of the CDR3 is TGTGCCAGCAGCTCGCCTGGTGAGTACATCTACGAGCAGTACTTC.

The chain carries TRBV7-8 and TRBJ2-7, with D possibly TRBD1 on 5 matching bases. Germline V gives CDR1 SGHVS, CDR2 FQNEAQ. The V and J ends lost 0 bases and 6 bases respectively, with 6 bases between them. The CDR3 spans 12 residues. The CDR3 DNA sequence: TGTGCCAGCAGCTTAGCGCAGGGCGAGCAGTACTTC. This sequence encodes CASSLAQGEQYF.

This clone was recorded once. The chain links TRBV5-6 to TRBJ2-6; unclear D gene. This CDR3 has 19 amino acids. Germline assignment: CDR1 SGHDT and CDR2 YYEEEE. The V and J ends lost 3 bases and 0 bases respectively, with 19 bases between them. The CDR3 bases are TGTGCCAGCAGCTCATACACCGGACCGGCTAACTCTGGGGCCAACGTCCTGACTTTC. It encodes CASSSYTGPANSGANVLTF.

This chain uses TRBV6-5 with TRBJ1-5; D remains ambiguous. The CDR3 contains 13 residues. Germline V gives CDR1 MNHEY, CDR2 SVGAGI. V was trimmed by 5 bases and J by 4 bases, leaving 9 bases between them. DNA for the CDR3: TGTGCCAGCAGTCCAACGTTTAATCAGCCCCAGCATTTT. This encodes CASSPTFNQPQHF.